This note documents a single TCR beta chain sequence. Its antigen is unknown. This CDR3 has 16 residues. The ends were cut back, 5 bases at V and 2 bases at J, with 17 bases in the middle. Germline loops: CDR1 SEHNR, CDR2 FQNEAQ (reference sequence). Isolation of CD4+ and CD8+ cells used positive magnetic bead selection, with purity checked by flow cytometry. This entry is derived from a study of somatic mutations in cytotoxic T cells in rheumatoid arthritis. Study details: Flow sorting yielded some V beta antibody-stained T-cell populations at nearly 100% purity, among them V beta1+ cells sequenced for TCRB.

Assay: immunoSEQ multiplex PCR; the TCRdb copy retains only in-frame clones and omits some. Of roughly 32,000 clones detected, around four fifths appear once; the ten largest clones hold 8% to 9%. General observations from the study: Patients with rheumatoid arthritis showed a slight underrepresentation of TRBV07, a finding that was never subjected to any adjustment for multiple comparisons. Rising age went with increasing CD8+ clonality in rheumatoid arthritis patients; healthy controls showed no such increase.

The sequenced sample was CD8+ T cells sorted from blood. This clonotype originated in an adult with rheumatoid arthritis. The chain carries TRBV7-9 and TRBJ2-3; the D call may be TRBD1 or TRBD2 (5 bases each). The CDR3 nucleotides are TGTGCCAGCAGCACCGACCGGGACGACTCCACAGATACGCAGTATTTT. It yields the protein CASSTDRDDSTDTQYF.